A single sample gave rise to the 17 T cell receptor beta chains below, sequenced in a study of T cells in localized non-small cell lung cancer. Assay: immunoSEQ multiplex PCR; the TCRdb copy retains only in-frame clones and omits some. In the table there are tens of thousands of clones, 77% of which are singletons. The sequences come from peripheral blood, collected before any cancer treatment. These receptors were collected from a man aged 35 to 70 with stage I squamous cell lung carcinoma.

The chain carries TRBV13 and TRBJ2-5; D might be TRBD2 (6 bases). Germline V gene lookup returns CDR1 PRHDT and CDR2 FYEKMQ (reference sequence). V gave up 5 bases and J gave up 1 base, with 20 bases separating them. This CDR3 contains 17 residues. The CDR3 loop is CASSPPPGSGAQETQYF. In nucleotides, the CDR3 is TGTGCCAGCAGCCCCCCCCCAGGTAGCGGTGCCCAAGAGACCCAGTACTTC.

This clone was seen once. The V gene is TRBV18, the J gene TRBJ2-1; 8 bases align to TRBD2. The CDR3 runs 15 residues. Germline assignment: CDR1 KGHSH and CDR2 LQKENI. The V and J ends lost 7 bases and 3 bases, in that order; junction bases with no gene match: 8. CDR3: CASLTGTSDYNEQFF. For the CDR3, the DNA is TGTGCCAGCTTAACCGGGACTAGTGACTACAATGAGCAGTTCTTC.

The chain couples TRBV6-1 to TRBJ1-6; D unclear. The germline V gene encodes CDR1 MNHNS and CDR2 SASEGT. V lost 2 bases and J 8 bases, leaving 13 bases between the germline ends. This CDR3 spans 15 amino acids. The CDR3 DNA sequence: TGTGCCAGCAGTGAACTCAGGCTACTAGATTCACCCCTCCACTTT. This encodes CASSELRLLDSPLHF.

The rearrangement links TRBV6-6 to TRBJ1-5; D is unresolved. Trimming took 6 bases from V and 8 from J, leaving 23 bases between them. The CDR3 is made up of 16 amino acids. The V gene's germline CDR1 is MNHNY and CDR2 SVGAGI (reference sequence). For the CDR3, the DNA is TGTGCCAGCAGCCGACTCCGGGAACTAAGGTGGAAGCCCCAGCATTTT. It translates to CASSRLRELRWKPQHF.

In DNA, the CDR3 is TGCAGCGGAACGGAGAACACTGAAGCTTTCTTT. Protein: CSGTENTEAFF. V usage is TRBV29-1 and J usage is TRBJ1-1, with unresolved D. The CDR3 has 11 amino acids. The V end lost 7 bases, the J end lost 1 base, and 7 bases lay between the germline ends. Germline lookup yields CDR1 SQVTM and CDR2 ANQGSEA. Supplemented by reference TRBV29-1 and TRBJ1-1, the full variable domain reads SAVISQKPSRDICQRGTSLTIQCQVDSQVTMMFWYRQQPGQSLTLIATANQGSEATYESGFVIDKFPISRPNLTFSTLTVSNMSPEDSSIYLCSGTENTEAFFGQGTRLTVV.

This rearrangement joins TRBV16 to TRBJ1-5, with unresolved D. The germline V and J ends were trimmed by 1 base and 0 bases, with 7 bases remaining between them. Germline lookup yields CDR1 KGHSY and CDR2 FQNENV. There are 15 residues in the CDR3. CDR3: CASSQLADSNQPQHF. CDR3 nucleotides: TGTGCCAGCAGCCAATTGGCCGATAGCAATCAGCCCCAGCATTTT.

This chain links TRBV29-1 with TRBJ2-7; D is perhaps TRBD2 (6 bases). CDR1 SQVTM and CDR2 ANQGSEA come from the germline V gene. The CDR3 has 13 residues. Trimming stripped 5 bases from V and 2 bases from J, with 13 bases between. The CDR3 coding sequence is TGCAGCGTTTCGGGCGGGGCTACCTACGAGCAGTACTTC. It codes for CSVSGGATYEQYF.

This clone was observed a few times. This chain uses TRBV7-2 with TRBJ1-2; D is ambiguous. This CDR3 comprises 13 residues. The germline gives CDR1 SGHTA, CDR2 FQGNSA. V dropped 1 base and J dropped 8 bases, with 11 bases sitting between them. The chain's CDR3 is CASSLVWETGYTF. CDR3 coding DNA: TGTGCCAGCAGCTTAGTATGGGAGACAGGCTACACCTTC.

The gene calls are TRBV19 and TRBJ1-1, with unresolved D. V was clipped by 7 bases and J by 2 bases, with 11 bases between them. Germline V gene data show CDR1 as LNHDA and CDR2 as SQIVND (reference sequence). The CDR3 totals 13 residues. The CDR3 coding sequence is TGTGCCAGTACGGGTTGGGCTAACACTGAAGCTTTCTTT. Protein: CASTGWANTEAFF.

Remarks on this clone: Relative to the germline gene, one junction end is altered; a read error may explain this. The sample carries other DNA sequences with the same CDR3. The chain uses TRBV7-3 and TRBJ2-2; perhaps TRBD2 as D (5 bases). This CDR3 comprises 15 residues. Germline CDR1 is SGHTA and CDR2 is FQGTGA. The CDR3 protein is CASSSGVGHFGELFF. DNA of the CDR3: TGTGCCAGCAGCTCTGGGGTTGGGCATTTCGGGGAGTTGTTTTTT.

This chain links TRBV7-9 with TRBJ1-1; 8 bases are a match to TRBD1. This CDR3 is built from 14 residues. After removal of 5 bases from V and 4 bases from J, the junction contained 6 bases not matched to a gene. In germline, CDR1 is SEHNR, CDR2 FQNEAQ (reference sequence). The CDR3 reads CASSASTGVTEAFF. CDR3 nucleotide sequence: TGTGCCAGCAGCGCATCGACAGGGGTCACTGAAGCTTTCTTT.

The gene calls are TRBV5-8 and TRBJ2-7; TRBD2 matches 13 bases. Trimming cost V 4 bases and J 4 bases; bases outside gene matches: 11. Germline values: CDR1 SGHTS, CDR2 YDEGEE. The CDR3 totals 17 residues. The CDR3, as DNA: TGTGCCAGCAGCCTGACTAGCGGGGGGAACTTCTTGTACGAGCAGTACTTC. Its translation is CASSLTSGGNFLYEQYF.

This chain connects TRBV7-2 to TRBJ2-7; D unresolved. The CDR3 extends over 15 amino acids. The ends were cut back, 2 bases at V and 3 bases at J, with 14 bases in the middle. Per germline, CDR1 SGHTA and CDR2 FQGNSA. The CDR3 DNA is TGTGCCAGCAGCTTACTCAGGACGTCCGGCTACGAGCAGTACTTC. Translating gives CASSLLRTSGYEQYF.

The rearrangement uses TRBV4-1 and TRBJ2-3, with no clear D. From germline, CDR1 is MGHRA and CDR2 YSYEKL. This CDR3 is built from 14 residues. Trimming removed 0 bases from V and 9 bases from J, with 13 bases in between. The CDR3 DNA reads TGCGCCAGCAGCCAAGATCGAAACCTGGGGACGCAGTATTTT. It yields the protein CASSQDRNLGTQYF.

This clone has only a few counts. This chain joins TRBV2 and TRBJ2-5, with D uncertain. CDR1 is SNHLY and CDR2 is FYNNEI in the germline V gene. Trimming cost V 2 bases and J 7 bases, with 8 bases left between them. The CDR3 has 12 amino acids. The CDR3 loop is CASSESVLTQYF. Here the CDR3 DNA reads TGTGCCAGCAGTGAATCGGTTCTGACCCAGTACTTC.

J is TRBJ2-1 and V is TRBV5-1; D unclear. Trimming cost V 1 base and J 8 bases, with 13 bases left between them. This CDR3 is 14 amino acids long. Germline CDR1 is SGHRS and CDR2 is YFSETQ. The CDR3 is CASSLPTALDEQFF. CDR3 sequence (DNA): TGCGCCAGCAGCTTGCCGACTGCCTTGGATGAGCAGTTCTTC. The full variable domain, completed using reference TRBV5-1 and TRBJ2-1, is KAGVTQTPRYLIKTRGQQVTLSCSPISGHRSVSWYQQTPGQGLQFLFEYFSETQRNKGNFPGRFSGRQFSNSRSEMNVSTLELGDSALYLCASSLPTALDEQFFGPGTRLTVL.

DNA of the CDR3: TGTGCCAGCGCAAAAACGGGACGGTTTAATGAAAAACTGTTTTTT. Translated, it gives CASAKTGRFNEKLFF. The chain has TRBV13 and TRBJ1-4, with D possibly matching TRBD1 (5 bases). Germline assignment: CDR1 PRHDT and CDR2 FYEKMQ (reference sequence). V was shortened by 8 bases and J by 4 bases, with 17 bases between the two germline ends. The CDR3 spans 15 residues.